Described below is a single T cell receptor (beta chain) sequence and its context. Its cognate antigen is unknown. Trimming cost V 0 bases and J 2 bases; bases outside gene matches: 1. The CDR3 covers 15 residues. Germline values: CDR1 LGHNT, CDR2 FRNRAP. The sample is drawn from a study of T cell responses to AZD1222 COVID-19 vaccine. General study findings and limits: Donors, mostly white British, included more females; clonal diversity was possibly underestimated. The reported proportion of spike-specific TCRs targeting unmutated variant regions was nearly half. Just six people given AZD1222 tested seropositive at baseline. Repertoires were collected only later (after the peak T cell response had occurred).

This table comes from immunoSEQ multiplex PCR, and its TCRdb copy is limited to in-frame clones, with some not included. The data contain about 150,000 clones, roughly nine tenths of them seen just once; the ten biggest clones take up 1.5% to 2%. The J gene is TRBJ2-3, the V gene TRBV12-5; 8 nucleotides align to TRBD1. The clonotype originates from an adult who received the AZD1222 COVID-19 vaccine. This material consisted of peripheral blood, taken 28 days after the second AZD1222 dose. The CDR3 loop is CASGLVQGDTDTQYF. CDR3 sequence (DNA): TGTGCTAGTGGTTTGGTACAGGGGGACACAGATACGCAGTATTTT.